This TCR beta chain came from a study of blood T cells in healthy people across ages. General study points: It was not known whether donors were CMV positive (a possible confounder of expanded clonotype changes). The diversity estimates, figures obtained from one million T cells, were considered underestimates.

A second PCR, run for about 6 to 12 cycles, used a sample-barcoded 5' primer plus a J-beta primer mix. The template-switch adaptor, which had 12 random nucleotides, put a tag on each cDNA molecule. TCRdb passed the 5' RACE reads through MiXCR, listing each CDR3 protein once. The sample consists of about 400,000 distinct CDR3 sequences, roughly half of them appearing once. The authors isolated at least 7 million PBMCs per sample. About this clonotype itself: The antigen is unknown.

This TCR was sampled from a man in his 60s in good health. The source material was blood.

The chain's CDR3 is CASSWRVNTEAFF. CDR3 coding DNA: TGTGCCAGCTCCTGGAGGGTGAACACTGAAGCTTTCTTT. The chain uses TRBV7-2 and TRBJ1-1; unclear D gene. Per germline, CDR1 SGHTA and CDR2 FQGNSA. The CDR3 contains 13 residues. V shed 8 bases and J shed 0 bases, with 10 bases lying between them.